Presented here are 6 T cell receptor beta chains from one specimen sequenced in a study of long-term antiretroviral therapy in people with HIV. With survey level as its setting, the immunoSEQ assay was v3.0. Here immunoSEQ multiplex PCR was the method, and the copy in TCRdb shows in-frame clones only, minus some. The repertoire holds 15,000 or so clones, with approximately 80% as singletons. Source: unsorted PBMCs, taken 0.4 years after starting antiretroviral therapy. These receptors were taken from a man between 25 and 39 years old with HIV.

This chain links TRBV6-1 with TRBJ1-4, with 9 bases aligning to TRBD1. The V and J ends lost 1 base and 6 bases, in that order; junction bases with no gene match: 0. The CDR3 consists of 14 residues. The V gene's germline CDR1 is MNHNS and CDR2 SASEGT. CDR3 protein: CASSEGTGDEKLFF. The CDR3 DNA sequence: TGTGCCAGCAGTGAAGGGACAGGGGATGAAAAACTGTTTTTT.

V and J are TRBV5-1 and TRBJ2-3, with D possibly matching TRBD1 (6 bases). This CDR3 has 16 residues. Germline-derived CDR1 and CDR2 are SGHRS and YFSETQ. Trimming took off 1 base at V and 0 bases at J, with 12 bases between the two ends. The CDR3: CASSLPAGDSTDTQYF. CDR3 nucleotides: TGCGCCAGCAGCTTGCCGGCAGGGGATAGCACAGATACGCAGTATTTT.

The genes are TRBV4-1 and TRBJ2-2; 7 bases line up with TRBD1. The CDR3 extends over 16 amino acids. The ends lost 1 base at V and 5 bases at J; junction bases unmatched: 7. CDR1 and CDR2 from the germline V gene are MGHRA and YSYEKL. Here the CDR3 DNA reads TGCGCCAGCAGCCAAGGGCCCCGACAGGGAACCGGGGAGCTGTTTTTT. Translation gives CASSQGPRQGTGELFF.

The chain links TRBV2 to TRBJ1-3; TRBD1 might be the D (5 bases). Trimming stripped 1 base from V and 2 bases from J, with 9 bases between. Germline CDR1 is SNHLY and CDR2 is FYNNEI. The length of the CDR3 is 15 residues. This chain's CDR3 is CASSEGRGAGNTIYF. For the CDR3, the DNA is TGTGCCAGCAGTGAAGGGAGGGGAGCTGGAAACACCATATATTTT.

The CDR3 is CASSTGLTEAFF. The CDR3, as DNA: TGTGCCAGCAGCACAGGGCTCACTGAAGCTTTCTTT. This chain uses TRBV9 with TRBJ1-1; tentative D call: TRBD1 (6 bases). This CDR3 is 12 amino acids long. Germline CDR1 reads SGDLS; CDR2 reads YYNGEE. V lost 4 bases, J lost 4 bases, and 8 bases lay in between. The complete variable domain, with remaining parts taken from reference TRBV9 and TRBJ1-1, reads DSGVTQTPKHLITATGQRVTLRCSPRSGDLSVYWYQQSLDQGLQFLIQYYNGEERAKGNILERFSAQQFPDLHSELNLSSLELGDSALYFCASSTGLTEAFFGQGTRLTVV.

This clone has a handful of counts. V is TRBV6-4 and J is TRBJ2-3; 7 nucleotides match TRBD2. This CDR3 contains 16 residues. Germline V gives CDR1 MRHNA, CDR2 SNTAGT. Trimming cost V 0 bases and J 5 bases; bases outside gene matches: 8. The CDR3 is CASSDSTAGPQDTQYF. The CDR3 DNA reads TGTGCCAGCAGTGACTCAACAGCGGGGCCGCAAGATACGCAGTATTTT.